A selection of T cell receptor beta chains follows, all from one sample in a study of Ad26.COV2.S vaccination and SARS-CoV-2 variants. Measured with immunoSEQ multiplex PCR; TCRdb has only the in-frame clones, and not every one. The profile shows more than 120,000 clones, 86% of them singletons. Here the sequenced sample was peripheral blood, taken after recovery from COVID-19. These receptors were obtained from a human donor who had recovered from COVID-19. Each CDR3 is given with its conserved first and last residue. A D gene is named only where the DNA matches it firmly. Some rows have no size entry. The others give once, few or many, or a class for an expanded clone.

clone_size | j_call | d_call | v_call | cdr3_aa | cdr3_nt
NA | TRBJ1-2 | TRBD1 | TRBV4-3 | CASSPWTGEGYGYTF | TGCGCCAGCAGCCCCTGGACAGGGGAGGGCTATGGCTACACCTTC
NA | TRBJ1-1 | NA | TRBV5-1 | CASSPNQGSGTEAFF | TGCGCCAGCAGCCCCAATCAGGGGTCGGGCACTGAAGCTTTCTTT
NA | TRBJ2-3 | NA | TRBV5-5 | CASSQSGRPESTQYF | TGTGCCAGCAGTCAGTCGGGACGGCCCGAAAGTACGCAGTATTTT
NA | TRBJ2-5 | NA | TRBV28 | CASSSSHAAETQYF | TGTGCCAGCAGTTCAAGCCATGCTGCCGAGACCCAGTACTTC
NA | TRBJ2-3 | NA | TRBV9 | CASSVGLLLGDTQYF | TGTGCCAGCAGCGTAGGCCTTCTGCTTGGGGATACGCAGTATTTT
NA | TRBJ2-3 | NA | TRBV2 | CASSLVGDLFSTDTQYF | TGTGCCAGCAGTCTGGTCGGGGACCTTTTTAGCACAGATACGCAGTATTTT
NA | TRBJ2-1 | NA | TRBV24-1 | CATSDSTRDSYNEQFF | TGTGCCACCAGTGATTCCACTCGGGATTCCTACAATGAGCAGTTCTTC
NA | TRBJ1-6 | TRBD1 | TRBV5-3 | CARSAMGDSGLILPLHF | TGTGCCAGAAGCGCCATGGGGGACAGTGGTTTAATTTTACCCCTCCACTTT
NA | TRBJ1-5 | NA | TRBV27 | CASSLGSSVQPQHF | TGTGCCAGCAGTTTAGGTAGTAGCGTTCAGCCCCAGCATTTT
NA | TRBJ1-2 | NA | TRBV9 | CASSVEVASNYGYTF | TGTGCCAGCAGCGTAGAGGTGGCCTCTAACTATGGCTACACCTTC
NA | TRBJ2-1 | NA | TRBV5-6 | CASSLVMAQLYNEQFF | TGTGCCAGCAGCTTAGTCATGGCCCAACTTTACAATGAGCAGTTCTTC
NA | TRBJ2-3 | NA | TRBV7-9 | CASSLLSDTQYF | TGTGCCAGCAGCTTACTCTCTGATACGCAGTATTTT
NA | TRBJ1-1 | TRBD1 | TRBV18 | CASSPRTGNTEAFF | TGTGCCAGCTCACCACGGACAGGGAACACTGAAGCTTTCTTT
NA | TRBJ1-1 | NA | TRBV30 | CAYQGNNPEAFF | TGTGCCTATCAGGGAAACAACCCTGAAGCTTTCTTT
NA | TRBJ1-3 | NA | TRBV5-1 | CASSLDPWTVSSGNTIYF | TGCGCCAGCAGCTTGGATCCCTGGACAGTCAGCTCTGGAAACACCATATATTTT
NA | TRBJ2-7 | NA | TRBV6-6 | CATLIGDSYEQYF | TGTGCCACCTTAATAGGGGACTCCTACGAGCAGTACTTC
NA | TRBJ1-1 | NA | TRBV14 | CASSQEVGLTEAFF | TGTGCCAGCAGCCAAGAGGTCGGTCTCACTGAAGCTTTCTTT
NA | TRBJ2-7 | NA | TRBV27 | CASSLSATYEQYF | TGTGCCAGCAGTTTATCCGCCACCTACGAGCAGTACTTC
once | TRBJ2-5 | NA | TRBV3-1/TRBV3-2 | CASSPPRGQETQYF | TGTGCCAGCAGCCCCCCCCGGGGCCAAGAGACCCAGTACTTC
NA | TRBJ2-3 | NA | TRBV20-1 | CSARGDTQYF | TGCAGTGCTAGGGGGGATACGCAGTATTTT
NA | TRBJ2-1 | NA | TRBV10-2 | CASSEQSIFIAYNEQFF | TGCGCCAGCAGTGAACAGTCAATTTTTATTGCCTACAATGAGCAGTTCTTC
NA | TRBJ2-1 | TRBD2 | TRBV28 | CASSLSFGGAGEQFF | TGTGCCAGCAGTTTATCTTTCGGGGGGGCAGGTGAGCAGTTCTTC
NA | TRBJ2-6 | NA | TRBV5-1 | CASSLDGGRFPGGANVLTF | TGCGCCAGCAGCTTGGATGGCGGAAGATTTCCGGGTGGGGCCAACGTCCTGACTTTC
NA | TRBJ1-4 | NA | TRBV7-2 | CASTPDTDEKLFF | TGTGCCAGCACCCCCGACACGGATGAAAAACTGTTTTTT
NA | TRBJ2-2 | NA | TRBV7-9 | CASSTPGEAGPTGELFF | TGTGCCAGCAGCACCCCGGGGGAGGCAGGGCCGACCGGGGAGCTGTTTTTT
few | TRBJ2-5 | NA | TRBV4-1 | CASSRGGPQYF | TGCGCCAGCAGCCGGGGCGGGCCCCAGTACTTC
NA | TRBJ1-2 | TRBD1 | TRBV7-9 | CASSPPLRTGNGYTF | TGTGCCAGCAGCCCCCCCTTGAGGACAGGAAACGGCTACACCTTC
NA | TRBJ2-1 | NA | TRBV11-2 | CASSLAGGSYNEQFF | TGTGCCAGCAGCTTAGCCGGGGGCTCCTACAATGAGCAGTTCTTC
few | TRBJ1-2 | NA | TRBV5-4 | CASSLQGYQGYTF | TGTGCCAGCAGCTTGCAAGGCTACCAAGGCTACACCTTC
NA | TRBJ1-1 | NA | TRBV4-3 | CASSQDISQVEAFF | TGCGCCAGCAGCCAAGATATTTCACAGGTTGAAGCTTTCTTT
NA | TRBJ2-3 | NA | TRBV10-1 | CASSAGGSTDTQYF | TGCGCCAGCAGTGCTGGCGGAAGCACAGATACGCAGTATTTT
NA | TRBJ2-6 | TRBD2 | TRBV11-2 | CASSLLAGGPGANVLTF | TGTGCCAGCAGCCTACTAGCGGGGGGCCCTGGGGCCAACGTCCTGACTTTC
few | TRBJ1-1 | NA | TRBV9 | CASSVDGGGSTEAFF | TGTGCCAGCAGCGTAGATGGGGGCGGGAGCACTGAAGCTTTCTTT
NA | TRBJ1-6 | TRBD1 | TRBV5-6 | CASSSTVWDRLNSPLHF | TGTGCCAGCAGCTCCACTGTTTGGGACAGGCTTAATTCACCCCTCCACTTT
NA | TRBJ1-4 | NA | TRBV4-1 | CASSQDGRDNEKLFF | TGCGCCAGCAGCCAAGATGGGAGGGATAATGAAAAACTGTTTTTT
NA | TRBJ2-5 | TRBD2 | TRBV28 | CASSGTSGGWYQETQYF | TGTGCCAGCTCCGGGACTAGCGGGGGTTGGTACCAAGAGACCCAGTACTTC
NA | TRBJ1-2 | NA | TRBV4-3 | CASSRGAAYGYTF | TGCGCCAGCAGCCGAGGTGCCGCCTATGGCTACACCTTC
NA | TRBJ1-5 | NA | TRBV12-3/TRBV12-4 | CASSFVWQPQHF | TGTGCCAGCAGTTTTGTATGGCAGCCCCAGCATTTT
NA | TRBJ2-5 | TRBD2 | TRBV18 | CASSPSSSTSGYQETQYF | TGTGCCAGCTCGCCAAGCAGCTCGACTAGCGGGTACCAAGAGACCCAGTACTTC